The clone carrying this T cell receptor beta chain has at least ten counts. Its antigen is undetermined. These data belong to a study of T-cell memory formation after mild COVID-19. TCRdb passed the 5' RACE reads through MiXCR, listing each CDR3 protein once. The sample carries approximately 210,000 distinct CDR3 sequences, roughly a tenth recorded once. Study results and limitations: Memory cells collected pre-infection included some clones that later responded, suggesting cross-reactive memory joined.

Per the germline V gene, CDR1 is SGHTA and CDR2 is FQGNSA. Trimming removed 5 bases at V and 3 bases at J, with 14 bases between. This CDR3 region has 16 residues. The sample taken for sequencing was PBMCs or a T cell subset sorted from them (not recorded which). The rearrangement links TRBV7-2 to TRBJ1-6; no definite D call. This TCR was recovered from a man aged 18 to 29 who had mild COVID-19 (a few samples of this study predate the infection). Cell type and time point are not known. CDR3 sequence: CASSPGSGNYNSPLHF. The CDR3 DNA reads as TGTGCCAGCAGCCCCGGAAGTGGCAACTATAATTCACCCCTCCACTTT.